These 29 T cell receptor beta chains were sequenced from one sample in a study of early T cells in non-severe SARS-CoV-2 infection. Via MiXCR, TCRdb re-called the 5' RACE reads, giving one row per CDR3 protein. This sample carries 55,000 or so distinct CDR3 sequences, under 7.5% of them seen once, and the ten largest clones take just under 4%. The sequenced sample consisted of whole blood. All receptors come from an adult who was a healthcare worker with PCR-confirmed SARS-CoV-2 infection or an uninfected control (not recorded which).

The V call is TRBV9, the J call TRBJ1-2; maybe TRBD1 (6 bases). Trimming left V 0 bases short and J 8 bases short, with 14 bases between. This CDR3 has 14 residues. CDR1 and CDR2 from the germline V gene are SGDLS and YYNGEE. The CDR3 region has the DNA TGTGCCAGCAGCGTAGGGGTACAGGGTGAAGGCTACACCTTC. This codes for CASSVGVQGEGYTF.

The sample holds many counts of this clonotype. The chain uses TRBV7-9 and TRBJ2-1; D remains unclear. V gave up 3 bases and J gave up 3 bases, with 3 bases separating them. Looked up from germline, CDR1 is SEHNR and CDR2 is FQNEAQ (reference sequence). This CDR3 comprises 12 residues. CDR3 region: CASSFNYNEQFF. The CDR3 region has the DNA TGTGCCAGCAGCTTCAACTACAATGAGCAGTTCTTC.

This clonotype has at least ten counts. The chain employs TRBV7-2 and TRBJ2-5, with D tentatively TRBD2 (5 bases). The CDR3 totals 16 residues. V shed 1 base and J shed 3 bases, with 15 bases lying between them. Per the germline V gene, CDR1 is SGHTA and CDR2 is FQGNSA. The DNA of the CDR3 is TGTGCCAGCAGCTTAGTGGGCTCGACGGGGAAAGAGACCCAGTACTTC. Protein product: CASSLVGSTGKETQYF.

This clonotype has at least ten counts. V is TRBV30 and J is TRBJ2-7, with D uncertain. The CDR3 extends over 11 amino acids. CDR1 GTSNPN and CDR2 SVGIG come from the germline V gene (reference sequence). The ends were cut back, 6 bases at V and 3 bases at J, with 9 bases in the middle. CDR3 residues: CACSTGYEQYF. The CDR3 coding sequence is TGTGCCTGTTCGACGGGCTACGAGCAGTACTTC.

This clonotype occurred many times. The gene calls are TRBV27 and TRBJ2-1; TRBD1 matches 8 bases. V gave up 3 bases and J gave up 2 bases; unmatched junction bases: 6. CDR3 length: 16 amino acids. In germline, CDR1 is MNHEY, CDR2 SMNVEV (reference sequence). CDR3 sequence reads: CASSFSGTGTYNEQFF. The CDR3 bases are TGTGCCAGCAGTTTCTCCGGGACAGGAACCTACAATGAGCAGTTCTTC.

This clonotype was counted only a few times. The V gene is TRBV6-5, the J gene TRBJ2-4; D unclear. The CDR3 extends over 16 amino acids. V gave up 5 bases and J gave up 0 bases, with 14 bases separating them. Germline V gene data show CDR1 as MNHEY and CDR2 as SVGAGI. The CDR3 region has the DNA TGTGCCAGCAGTCACGGGTCCCTAGTAGCCAAAAACATTCAGTACTTC. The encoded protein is CASSHGSLVAKNIQYF.

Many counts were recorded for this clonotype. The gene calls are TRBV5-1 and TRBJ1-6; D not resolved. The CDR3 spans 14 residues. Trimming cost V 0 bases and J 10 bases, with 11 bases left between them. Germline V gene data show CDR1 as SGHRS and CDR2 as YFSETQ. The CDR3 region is CASSLEVTRSPLHF. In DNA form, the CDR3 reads TGCGCCAGCAGCTTGGAGGTGACCCGCTCACCCCTCCACTTT. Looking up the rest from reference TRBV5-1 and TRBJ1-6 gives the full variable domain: KAGVTQTPRYLIKTRGQQVTLSCSPISGHRSVSWYQQTPGQGLQFLFEYFSETQRNKGNFPGRFSGRQFSNSRSEMNVSTLELGDSALYLCASSLEVTRSPLHFGNGTRLTVT.

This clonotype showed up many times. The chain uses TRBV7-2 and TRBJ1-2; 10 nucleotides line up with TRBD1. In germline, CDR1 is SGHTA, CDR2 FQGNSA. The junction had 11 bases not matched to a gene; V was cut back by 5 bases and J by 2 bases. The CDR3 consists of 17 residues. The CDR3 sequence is CASSRRQGAFDNYGYTF. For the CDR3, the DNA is TGTGCCAGCAGCCGAAGACAGGGGGCCTTTGACAACTATGGCTACACCTTC.

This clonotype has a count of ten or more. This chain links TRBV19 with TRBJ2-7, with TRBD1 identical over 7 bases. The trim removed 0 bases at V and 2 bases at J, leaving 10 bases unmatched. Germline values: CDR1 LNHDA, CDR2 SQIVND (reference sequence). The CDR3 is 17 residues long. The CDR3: CASSIDYGDSLPYEQYF. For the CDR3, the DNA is TGTGCCAGTAGTATAGATTATGGGGACAGCCTACCCTACGAGCAGTACTTC. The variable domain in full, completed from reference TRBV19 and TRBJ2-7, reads DGGITQSPKYLFRKEGQNVTLSCEQNLNHDAMYWYRQDPGQGLRLIYYSQIVNDFQKGDIAEGYSVSREKKESFPLTVTSAQKNPTAFYLCASSIDYGDSLPYEQYFGPGTRLTVT.

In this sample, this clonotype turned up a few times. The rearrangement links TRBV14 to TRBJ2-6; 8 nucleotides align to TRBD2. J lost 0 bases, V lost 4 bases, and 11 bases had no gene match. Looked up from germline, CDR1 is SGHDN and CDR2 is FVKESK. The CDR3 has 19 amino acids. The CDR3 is CASSPRSGGITSGANVLTF. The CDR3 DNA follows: TGTGCCAGCAGCCCTCGAAGCGGGGGTATTACCTCTGGGGCCAACGTCCTGACTTTC.

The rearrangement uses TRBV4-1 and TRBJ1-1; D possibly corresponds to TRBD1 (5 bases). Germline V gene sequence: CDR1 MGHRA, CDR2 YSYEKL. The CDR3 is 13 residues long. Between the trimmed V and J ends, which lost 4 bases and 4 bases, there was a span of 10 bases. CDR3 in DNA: TGCGCCAGCAGCCCAGCAGGGCTCACTGAAGCTTTCTTT. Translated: CASSPAGLTEAFF.

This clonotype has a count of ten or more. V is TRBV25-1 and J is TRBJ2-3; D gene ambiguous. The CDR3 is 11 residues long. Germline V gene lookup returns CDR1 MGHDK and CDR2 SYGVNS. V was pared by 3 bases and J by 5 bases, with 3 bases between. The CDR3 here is CASSEVDTQYF. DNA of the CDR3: TGTGCCAGCAGTGAGGTAGATACGCAGTATTTT. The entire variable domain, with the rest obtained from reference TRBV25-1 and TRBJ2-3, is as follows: EADIYQTPRYLVIGTGKKITLECSQTMGHDKMYWYQQDPGMELHLIHYSYGVNSTEKGDLSSESTVSRIRTEHFPLTLESARPSHTSQYLCASSEVDTQYFGPGTRLTVL.

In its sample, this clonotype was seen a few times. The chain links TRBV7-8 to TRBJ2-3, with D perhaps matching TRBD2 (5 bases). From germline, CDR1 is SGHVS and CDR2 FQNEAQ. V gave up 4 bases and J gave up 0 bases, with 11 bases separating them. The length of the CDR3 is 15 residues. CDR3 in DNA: TGTGCCAGCAGCTCGGAGAGGGTTAGCACAGATACGCAGTATTTT. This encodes CASSSERVSTDTQYF.

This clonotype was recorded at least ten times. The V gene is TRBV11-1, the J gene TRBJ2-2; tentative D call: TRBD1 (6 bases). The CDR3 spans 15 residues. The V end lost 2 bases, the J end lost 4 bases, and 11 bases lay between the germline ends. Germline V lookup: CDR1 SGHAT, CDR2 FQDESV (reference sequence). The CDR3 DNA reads TGTGCCAGCAGCTTACGTCAGGGGTCCACCGGGGAGCTGTTTTTT. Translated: CASSLRQGSTGELFF. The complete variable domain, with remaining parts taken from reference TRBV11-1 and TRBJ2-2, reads EAEVAQSPRYKITEKSQAVAFWCDPISGHATLYWYRQILGQGPELLVQFQDESVVDDSQLPKDRFSAERLKGVDSTLKIQPAELGDSAMYLCASSLRQGSTGELFFGEGSRLTVL.

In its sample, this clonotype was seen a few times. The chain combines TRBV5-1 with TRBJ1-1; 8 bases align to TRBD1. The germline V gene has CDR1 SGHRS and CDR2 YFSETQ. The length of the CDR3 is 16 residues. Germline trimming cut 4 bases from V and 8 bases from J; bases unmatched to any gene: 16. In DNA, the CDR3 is TGCGCCAGCAGCCCCTACCCGGACAGGGTAGCCCAGGAAGCTTTCTTT. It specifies CASSPYPDRVAQEAFF.

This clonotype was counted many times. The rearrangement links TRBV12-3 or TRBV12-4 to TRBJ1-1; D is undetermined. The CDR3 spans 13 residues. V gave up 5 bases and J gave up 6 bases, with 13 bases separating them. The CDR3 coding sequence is TGTGCCAGCAGTCAGGCCCTCTCCGCTGAAGCTTTCTTT. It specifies CASSQALSAEAFF.

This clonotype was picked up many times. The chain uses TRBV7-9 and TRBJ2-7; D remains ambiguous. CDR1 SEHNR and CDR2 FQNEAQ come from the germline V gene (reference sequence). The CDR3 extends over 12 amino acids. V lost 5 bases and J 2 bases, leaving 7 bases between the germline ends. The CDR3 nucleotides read TGTGCCAGCAGCCGTTCTACCTACGAGCAGTACTTC. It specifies CASSRSTYEQYF.

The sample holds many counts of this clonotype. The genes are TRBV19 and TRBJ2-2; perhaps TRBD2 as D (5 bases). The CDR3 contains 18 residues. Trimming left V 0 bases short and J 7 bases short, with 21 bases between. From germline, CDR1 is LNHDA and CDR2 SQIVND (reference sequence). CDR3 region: CASSIDSVLAQFIGELFF. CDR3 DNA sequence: TGTGCCAGTAGTATAGATTCGGTGCTAGCTCAATTCATCGGGGAGCTGTTTTTT.

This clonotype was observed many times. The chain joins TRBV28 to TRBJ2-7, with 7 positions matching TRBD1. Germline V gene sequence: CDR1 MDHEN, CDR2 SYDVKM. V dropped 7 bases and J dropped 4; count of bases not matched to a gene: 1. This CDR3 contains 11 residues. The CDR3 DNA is TGTGCCAGCACAGGGGGTTACGAGCAGTACTTC. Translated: CASTGGYEQYF.

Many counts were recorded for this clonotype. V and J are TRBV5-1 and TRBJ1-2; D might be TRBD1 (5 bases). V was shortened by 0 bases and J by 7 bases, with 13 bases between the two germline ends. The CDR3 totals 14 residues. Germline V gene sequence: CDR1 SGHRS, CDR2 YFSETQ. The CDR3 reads CASSLDSGTSGYTF. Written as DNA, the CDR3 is TGCGCCAGCAGCTTGGACAGTGGGACGTCTGGCTACACCTTC.

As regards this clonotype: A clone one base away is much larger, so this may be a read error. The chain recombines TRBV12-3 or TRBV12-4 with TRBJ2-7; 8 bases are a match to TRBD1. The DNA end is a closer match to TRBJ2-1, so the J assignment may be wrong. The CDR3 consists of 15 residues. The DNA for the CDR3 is TGTGCCAGCAGTTTAGTGGGGACAGGAAGGTACGAGCAGTTCTTC. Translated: CASSLVGTGRYEQFF.

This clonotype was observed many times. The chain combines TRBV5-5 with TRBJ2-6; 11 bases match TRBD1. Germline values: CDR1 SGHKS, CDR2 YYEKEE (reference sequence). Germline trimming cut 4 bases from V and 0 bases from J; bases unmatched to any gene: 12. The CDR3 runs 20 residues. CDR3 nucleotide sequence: TGTGCCAGCAGCCCCACCGGGACAGGGGGAAAGATCTCTGGGGCCAACGTCCTGACTTTC. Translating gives CASSPTGTGGKISGANVLTF.

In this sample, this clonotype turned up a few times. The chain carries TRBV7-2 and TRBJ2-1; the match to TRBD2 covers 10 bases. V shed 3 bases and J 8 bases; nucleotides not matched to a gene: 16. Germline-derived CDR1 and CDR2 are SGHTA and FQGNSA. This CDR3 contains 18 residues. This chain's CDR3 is CASSFSSGGAQFLYEQFF. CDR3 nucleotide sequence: TGTGCCAGCAGCTTTTCCAGCGGGGGGGCCCAGTTTTTGTATGAGCAGTTCTTC.

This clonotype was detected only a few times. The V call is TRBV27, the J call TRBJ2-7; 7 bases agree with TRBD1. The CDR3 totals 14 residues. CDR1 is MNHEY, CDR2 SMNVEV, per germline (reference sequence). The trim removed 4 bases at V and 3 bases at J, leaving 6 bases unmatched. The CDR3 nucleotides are TGTGCCAGCAGTTCGTGGGACAGTCACTACGAGCAGTACTTC. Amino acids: CASSSWDSHYEQYF.

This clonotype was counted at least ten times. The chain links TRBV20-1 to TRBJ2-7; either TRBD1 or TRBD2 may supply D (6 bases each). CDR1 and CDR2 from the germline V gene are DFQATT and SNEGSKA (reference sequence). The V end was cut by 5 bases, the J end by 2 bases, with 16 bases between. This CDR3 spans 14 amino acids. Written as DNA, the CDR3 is TGCAGTGCTCCCCGAGGGGGGAGTACCTACGAGCAGTACTTC. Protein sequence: CSAPRGGSTYEQYF.

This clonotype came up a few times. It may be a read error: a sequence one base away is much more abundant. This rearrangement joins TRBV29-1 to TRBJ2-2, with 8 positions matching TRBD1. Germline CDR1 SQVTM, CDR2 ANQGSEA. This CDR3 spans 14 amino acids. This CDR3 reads CSGKDRANTGEPFF. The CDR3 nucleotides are TGCAGCGGAAAGGACAGGGCGAACACCGGGGAGCCGTTTTTT.

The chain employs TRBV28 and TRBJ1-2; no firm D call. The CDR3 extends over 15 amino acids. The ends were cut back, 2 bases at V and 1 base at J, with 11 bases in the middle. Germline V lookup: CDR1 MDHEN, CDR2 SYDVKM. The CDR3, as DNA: TGTGCCAGCAGTTTACCGGCCAGGATTAACTATGGCTACACCTTC. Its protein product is CASSLPARINYGYTF.

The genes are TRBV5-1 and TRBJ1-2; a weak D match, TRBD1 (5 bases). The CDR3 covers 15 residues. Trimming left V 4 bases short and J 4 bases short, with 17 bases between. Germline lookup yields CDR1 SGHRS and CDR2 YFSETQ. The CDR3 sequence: CASSKDSQTLYGYTF. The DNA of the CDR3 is TGCGCCAGCAGCAAAGACAGCCAGACCCTCTATGGCTACACCTTC.

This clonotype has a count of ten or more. The CDR3: CASSLSFWESGNTGELFF. The CDR3 nucleotides are TGTGCCAGCAGTTTATCCTTTTGGGAGTCGGGGAACACCGGGGAGCTGTTTTTT. V usage is TRBV27 and J usage is TRBJ2-2; D is perhaps TRBD2 (5 bases). The CDR3 covers 18 residues. Deletions cut 0 bases from V and 1 base from J, with 15 bases between. CDR1 and CDR2 (germline): MNHEY, SMNVEV (reference sequence).